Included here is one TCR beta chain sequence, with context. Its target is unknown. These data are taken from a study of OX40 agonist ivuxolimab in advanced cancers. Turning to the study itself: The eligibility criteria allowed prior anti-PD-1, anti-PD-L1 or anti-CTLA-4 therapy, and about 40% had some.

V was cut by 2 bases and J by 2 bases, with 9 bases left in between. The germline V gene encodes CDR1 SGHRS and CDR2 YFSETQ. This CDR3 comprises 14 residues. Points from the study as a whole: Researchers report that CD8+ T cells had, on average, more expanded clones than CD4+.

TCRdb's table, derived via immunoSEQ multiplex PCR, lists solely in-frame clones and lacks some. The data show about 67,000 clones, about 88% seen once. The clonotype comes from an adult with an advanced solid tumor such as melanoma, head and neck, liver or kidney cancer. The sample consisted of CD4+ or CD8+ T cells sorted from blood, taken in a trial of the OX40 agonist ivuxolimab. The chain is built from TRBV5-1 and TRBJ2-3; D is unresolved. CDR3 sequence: CASSLGQATDTQYF. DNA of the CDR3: TGCGCCAGCAGCTTAGGGCAGGCCACAGATACGCAGTATTTT.